Here is one T cell receptor (beta chain) with its context. Its target is unknown. The data were obtained in a study of T cell repertoires in cytomegalovirus infection. Study-wide findings and caveats: Public TCR beta family frequency separated CMV-and-HLA carriers, including in an independent cohort.

TCRdb passed the reads through MiXCR, listing each CDR3 protein once. The data show roughly 570,000 distinct CDR3 sequences, 40% seen once. Trimming left V 3 bases short and J 5 bases short, with 17 bases between. Germline V CDR1 and CDR2: SGHDN, FVKESK. This CDR3 comprises 16 residues. The receptor's source is a human donor in good health (CMV status not recorded). Some clones in this sample may be carry-over from other donors' samples. The rearrangement uses TRBV14 and TRBJ1-5, with no clear D. Material: cultured PBMCs, obtained from culture after CMV antigen stimulation. In DNA, the CDR3 is TGTGCCAGCAGCCACGAGGAAGGGCGAGAGGATCAGCCCCAGCATTTT. Translated: CASSHEEGREDQPQHF.